This TCR beta chain was identified in a study of blood T cells in healthy people across ages. Overall study results and limits: Among long-lived donors, naive CD4+ cells were more numerous and diversity higher than in aged donors.

In this sample, this clonotype turned up a few times. Its antigen is as yet unknown. CDR3 size: 14 residues. Trimming left V 5 bases short and J 1 base short, with 9 bases between. Germline CDR1 reads MDHEN; CDR2 reads SYDVKM. PCR was performed a second time for about 7 to 12 cycles using a sample-barcoded 5' primer and a J-beta primer mix. MiXCR, run by TCRdb on the 5' RACE reads, gives a single entry per CDR3 protein. The sample shows approximately 780,000 distinct CDR3 sequences, about 26% of them seen only once. These data were also filed under a second study, of T cells of mothers and their children. This second study says: Mothers yielded over 8.5 million CDR3 reads, children about 3.1 million each. The study found thymic selection shapes TCR recombination output similarly in related and unrelated pairs.

The receptor was derived from a boy aged 5-17 years in good health. What was sequenced was blood. The chain employs TRBV28 and TRBJ2-1; D remains unclear. The CDR3 DNA reads as TGTGCCAGCAGTCCGCGACCATCCTACAATGAGCAGTTCTTC. Protein sequence: CASSPRPSYNEQFF.